This record covers a single TCR beta chain. It has no known antigen specificity. Nothing much larger sits one base from this clone, and base qualities are not available. The sample comes from a study of CD8 T cells in ankylosing spondylitis (dated by TCRdb to the late 2010s). In terms of the full investigation: The study set out to find disease-linked TCR variants by profiling T cell receptor beta repertoires in ankylosing spondylitis patients and healthy donors. Samples of peripheral blood were taken, and for ankylosing spondylitis patients, synovial fluid was collected as well. The full study cohort comprised 25 ankylosing spondylitis patients and 85 to 120 healthy donors.

What the authors observed across the whole study: The disease-linked clones were reported as significantly enriched in matched synovial fluid samples from ankylosing spondylitis patients. Some motif variants were previously reported in synovial fluid and blood of reactive arthritis patients, suggesting common disease-initiation mechanisms. A TCR beta motif made up of several highly homologous amino acid variants appeared to be characteristic of blood from ankylosing spondylitis patients. In peripheral blood, the disease-linked clones were found at relatively low frequencies and had a CD8+ phenotype.

Trimming costs V 2 bases and J 0 bases, and their ends lie 10 bases apart. The CDR3 holds 16 amino acids from the cysteine to the phenylalanine. Only the CDR3 DNA is retained, 48 bases long and in frame from the first base. CDR1 KGHDR and CDR2 SFDVKD were looked up in the germline V gene. TCRdb lists the instrument as Illumina HiSeq 2500. Quantitative 5'-RACE with molecular barcodes was the method used to prepare the TCR beta libraries. The source study handled its data this way. A new computational method, built on a probabilistic model of VDJ rearrangement, was used to identify disease-linked TCR variants. TCRdb trimmed public reads at Q25 via fastp, called clones via MiXCR and kept in-frame beta chains. When rows share a CDR3 protein, they turn into one entry using the most common DNA and genes. The V and J calls were not made by the authors but by TCRdb's processing. For this sample the table gives 500,000 to 550,000 distinct CDR3 sequences, of which 9.5% to 15% were detected only once. Clones ranked in the top ten supply 6.8% of the sample.

This clonotype was sampled from a male donor with ankylosing spondylitis. Recombination connected TRBV24-1 to TRBJ2-1, with TRBD2 perhaps the D gene, on 5 matching bases. The sample comprised blood, either unsorted or a sorted T cell fraction (not recorded which). The CDR3 corresponds to CATSDYTGDSYNEQFF. The nucleotide sequence is TGTGCCACCAGTGATTATACCGGGGACTCCTACAATGAGCAGTTCTTC.